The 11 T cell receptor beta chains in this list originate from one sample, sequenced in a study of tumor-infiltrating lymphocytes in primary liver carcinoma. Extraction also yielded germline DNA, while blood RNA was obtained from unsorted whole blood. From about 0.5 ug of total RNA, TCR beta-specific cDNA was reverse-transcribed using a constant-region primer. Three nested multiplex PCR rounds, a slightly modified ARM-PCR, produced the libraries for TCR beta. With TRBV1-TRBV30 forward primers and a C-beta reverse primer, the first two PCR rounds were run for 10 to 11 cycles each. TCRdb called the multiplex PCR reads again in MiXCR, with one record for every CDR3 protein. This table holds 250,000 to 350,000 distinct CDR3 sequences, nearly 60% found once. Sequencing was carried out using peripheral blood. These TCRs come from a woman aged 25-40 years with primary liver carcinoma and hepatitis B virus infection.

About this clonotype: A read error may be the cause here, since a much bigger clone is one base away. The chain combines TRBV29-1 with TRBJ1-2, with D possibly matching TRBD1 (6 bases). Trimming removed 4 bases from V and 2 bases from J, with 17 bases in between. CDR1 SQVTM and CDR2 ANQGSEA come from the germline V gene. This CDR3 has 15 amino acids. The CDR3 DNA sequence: TGCAGCGTTGTCTTTAGGGGACATGAGAACTATGGCTACACCTTC. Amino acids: CSVVFRGHENYGYTF.

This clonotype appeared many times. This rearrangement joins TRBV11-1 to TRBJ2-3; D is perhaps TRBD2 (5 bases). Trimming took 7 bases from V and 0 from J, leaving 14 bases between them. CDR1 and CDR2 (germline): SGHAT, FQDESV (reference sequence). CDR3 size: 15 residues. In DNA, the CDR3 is TGTGCCAGCAACCCGCGGGTCTCTAGCACAGATACGCAGTATTTT. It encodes CASNPRVSSTDTQYF.

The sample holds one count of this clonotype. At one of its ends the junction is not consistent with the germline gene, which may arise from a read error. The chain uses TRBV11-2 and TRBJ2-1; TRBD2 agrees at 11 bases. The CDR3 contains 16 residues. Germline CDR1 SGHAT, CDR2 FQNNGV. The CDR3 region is CASNLDLLAGGYEQSF. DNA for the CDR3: TGTGCCAGCAACTTAGATCTGCTAGCGGGAGGTTATGAGCAGTCCTTC.

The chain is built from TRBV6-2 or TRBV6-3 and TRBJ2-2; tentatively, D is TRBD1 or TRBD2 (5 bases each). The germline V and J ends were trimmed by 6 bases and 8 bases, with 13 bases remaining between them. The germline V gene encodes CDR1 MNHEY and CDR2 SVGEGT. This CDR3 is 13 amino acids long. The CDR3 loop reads CASRGDSRGELFF. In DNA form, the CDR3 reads TGTGCCAGCAGGGGGGATTCACGTGGGGAGCTGTTTTTT.

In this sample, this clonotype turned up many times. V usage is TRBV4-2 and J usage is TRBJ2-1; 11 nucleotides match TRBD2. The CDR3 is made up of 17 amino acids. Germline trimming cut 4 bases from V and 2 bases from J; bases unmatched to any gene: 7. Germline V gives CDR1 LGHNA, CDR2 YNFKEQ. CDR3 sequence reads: CASSPRETSGAYNEQFF. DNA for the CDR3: TGTGCCAGCAGCCCGAGAGAGACTAGCGGGGCCTACAATGAGCAGTTCTTC.

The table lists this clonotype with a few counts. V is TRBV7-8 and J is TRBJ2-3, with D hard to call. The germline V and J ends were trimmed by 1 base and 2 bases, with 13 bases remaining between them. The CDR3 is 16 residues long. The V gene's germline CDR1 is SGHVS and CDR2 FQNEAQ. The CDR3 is CASSLGLSFITDTQYF. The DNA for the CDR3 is TGTGCCAGCAGCTTAGGCCTCTCTTTTATCACAGATACGCAGTATTTT.

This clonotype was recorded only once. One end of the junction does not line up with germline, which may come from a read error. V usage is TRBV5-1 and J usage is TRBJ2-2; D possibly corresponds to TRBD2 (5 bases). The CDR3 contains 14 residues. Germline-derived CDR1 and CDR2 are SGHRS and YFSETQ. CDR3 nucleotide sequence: TGCGCCAGCAGCTTGGTTAGCCAAAACGGGGAACTGTTTTTT. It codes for CASSLVSQNGELFF.

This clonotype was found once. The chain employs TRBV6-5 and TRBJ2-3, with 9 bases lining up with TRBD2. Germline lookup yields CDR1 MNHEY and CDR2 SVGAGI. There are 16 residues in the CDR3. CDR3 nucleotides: TGTACAAGCAGTTACGGGTCGCGGGAGGGCCAAGATACGCAGTATTTT. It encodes CTSSYGSREGQDTQYF.

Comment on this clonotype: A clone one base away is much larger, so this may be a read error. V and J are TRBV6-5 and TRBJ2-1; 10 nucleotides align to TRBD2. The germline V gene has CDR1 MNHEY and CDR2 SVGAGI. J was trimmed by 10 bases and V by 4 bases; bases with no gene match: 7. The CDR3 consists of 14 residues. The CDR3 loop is CASSSLAGEGEQFF. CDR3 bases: TGTGCCAGCAGTTCCCTAGCGGGAGAAGGCGAGCAGTTCTTC.

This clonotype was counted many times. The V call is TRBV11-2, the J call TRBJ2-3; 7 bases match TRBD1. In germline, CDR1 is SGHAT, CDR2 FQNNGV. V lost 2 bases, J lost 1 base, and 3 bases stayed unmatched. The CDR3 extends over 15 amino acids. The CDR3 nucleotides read TGTGCCAGCAGCTTAAGGGGGCCGGGCACAGATACGCAGTATTTT. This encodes CASSLRGPGTDTQYF.

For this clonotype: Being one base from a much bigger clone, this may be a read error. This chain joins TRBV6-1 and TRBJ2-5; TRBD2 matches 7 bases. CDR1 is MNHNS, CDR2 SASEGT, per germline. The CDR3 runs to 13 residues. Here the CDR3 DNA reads TGTGCCAGCCCCCGGAGGGCGGGAGAGACCCGGTACTTC. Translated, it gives CASPRRAGETRYF.